These 28 T cell receptor beta chains originate from one sample sequenced in a study of cytomegalovirus exposure and HLA in healthy donors. PCR employed 60 Vbeta and 13 Jbeta primers. Sequencing was performed with immunoSEQ multiplex PCR; in TCRdb, only in-frame clones are kept and a portion is missing. The table records some 120,000 clones, around 80% of them present only once. Specimen: PBMCs. Receptor source: a female donor in good health and CMV-seronegative.

The chain joins TRBV29-1 to TRBJ1-1; 7 nucleotides line up with TRBD1. The V and J ends lost 3 bases and 4 bases, in that order; junction bases with no gene match: 5. The CDR3 extends over 13 amino acids. Germline-derived CDR1 and CDR2 are SQVTM and ANQGSEA. The CDR3 is CSVEGQTITEAFF. CDR3 bases: TGCAGCGTTGAGGGACAGACGATCACTGAAGCTTTCTTT.

V gene TRBV6-5 combines with J gene TRBJ1-3; D unclear. This CDR3 contains 13 residues. Trimming pared 6 bases from V and 9 bases from J, leaving 15 bases between. Per the germline V gene, CDR1 is MNHEY and CDR2 is SVGAGI. The CDR3 DNA reads as TGTGCCAGCAGGACCGACGGCGGTGGCACCATATATTTT. This gives the protein CASRTDGGGTIYF.

The rearrangement uses TRBV29-1 and TRBJ1-2; possible D gene TRBD1, 6 bases. Germline CDR1 reads SQVTM; CDR2 reads ANQGSEA. The CDR3 sequence is 15 residues long. V lost 6 bases to trimming and J lost 0 bases, with 17 bases between them. CDR3 loop: CSVAAGVRANYGYTF. As DNA, the CDR3 is TGCAGCGTCGCGGCAGGGGTTAGAGCTAACTATGGCTACACCTTC.

V usage is TRBV5-1 and J usage is TRBJ2-7; no reliable D call. The length of the CDR3 is 13 residues. Trimming took off 0 bases at V and 4 bases at J, with 8 bases between the two ends. CDR1 is SGHRS and CDR2 is YFSETQ in the germline V gene. Here the CDR3 reads CASSLGSPYEQYF. CDR3 DNA sequence: TGCGCCAGCAGCTTGGGAAGCCCGTACGAGCAGTACTTC.

V is TRBV28 and J is TRBJ1-6, with D maybe TRBD1 (5 bases). CDR3 length: 16 residues. Germline CDR1 reads MDHEN; CDR2 reads SYDVKM. Deletions cut 6 bases from V and 6 bases from J, with 18 bases between. CDR3 sequence: CASRYTTGTSNSPLHF. The CDR3 bases are TGTGCCAGCAGATATACAACCGGGACTTCTAATTCACCCCTCCACTTT.

The rearrangement links TRBV28 to TRBJ2-5; no reliable D call. Trimming removed 1 base at V and 7 bases at J, with 7 bases between. In germline, CDR1 is MDHEN, CDR2 SYDVKM. This CDR3 has 12 residues. CDR3 sequence reads: CASSLSQRTQYF. As DNA, the CDR3 is TGTGCCAGCAGTTTATCACAGAGGACCCAGTACTTC.

The genes are TRBV28 and TRBJ2-3; tentatively, D is TRBD2 (5 bases). Germline-derived CDR1 and CDR2 are MDHEN and SYDVKM. V lost 0 bases, J lost 5 bases, and 15 bases lay in between. The CDR3 runs 16 residues. CDR3 in amino acids: CASSLWAPGVEDTQYF. The CDR3 coding sequence is TGTGCCAGCAGTTTATGGGCCCCCGGGGTTGAAGATACGCAGTATTTT.

The chain joins TRBV18 to TRBJ2-3; 10 nucleotides agree with TRBD2. From germline, CDR1 is KGHSH and CDR2 LQKENI. Unmatched junction bases numbered 6, after V lost 4 bases and J lost 5 bases. The CDR3 runs to 15 residues. The CDR3 here is CASSRSGGAKDTQYF. DNA of the CDR3: TGTGCCAGCTCACGGAGCGGGGGGGCGAAAGATACGCAGTATTTT.

This chain links TRBV4-1 with TRBJ2-5; 16 nucleotides line up with TRBD2. Looked up from germline, CDR1 is MGHRA and CDR2 is YSYEKL. Trimming took 4 bases from V and 5 from J; bases not matched to a gene: 10. The CDR3 spans 18 residues. DNA of the CDR3: TGCGCCAGCAGCCCATCGGGACTAGCGGGGGGGCGGGGGGAGACCCAGTACTTC. It is translated as CASSPSGLAGGRGETQYF.

The gene calls are TRBV2 and TRBJ1-4; 7 positions match TRBD1. CDR1 is SNHLY, CDR2 FYNNEI, per germline. The CDR3 is 17 residues long. Trimming took 4 bases from V and 5 from J; bases not matched to a gene: 13. The CDR3 is CASSGLLRTGGNEKLFF. In nucleotides, the CDR3 is TGTGCCAGCAGTGGCCTCCTGAGGACAGGAGGAAATGAAAAACTGTTTTTT.

This sequence joins TRBV5-1 and TRBJ2-7, with TRBD1 identical over 9 bases. Trimming took 0 bases from V and 1 from J; bases not matched to a gene: 14. In germline, CDR1 is SGHRS, CDR2 YFSETQ. This CDR3 is 19 amino acids long. The CDR3 DNA follows: TGCGCCAGCAGCTTGGCCGTGGGACAGGGATTTAAGATTTCCTACGAGCAGTACTTC. Translated, it gives CASSLAVGQGFKISYEQYF. The variable domain in full, completed from reference TRBV5-1 and TRBJ2-7, reads KAGVTQTPRYLIKTRGQQVTLSCSPISGHRSVSWYQQTPGQGLQFLFEYFSETQRNKGNFPGRFSGRQFSNSRSEMNVSTLELGDSALYLCASSLAVGQGFKISYEQYFGPGTRLTVT.

This chain links TRBV5-1 with TRBJ2-7; 7 bases are shared with TRBD1. Germline assignment: CDR1 SGHRS and CDR2 YFSETQ. The CDR3 extends over 15 amino acids. V gave up 5 bases and J gave up 0 bases; unmatched junction bases: 8. CDR3 sequence reads: CASSFQGVGSYEQYF. DNA of the CDR3: TGCGCCAGCAGTTTTCAGGGGGTGGGCTCCTACGAGCAGTACTTC.

This clone appeared a single time. This chain connects TRBV6-4 to TRBJ2-2, with D uncertain. The CDR3 is 13 amino acids. The V and J ends lost 5 bases and 7 bases respectively, with 11 bases between them. Germline CDR1 reads MRHNA; CDR2 reads SNTAGT. The CDR3 protein is CASSNRVGGELFF. The CDR3 DNA reads as TGTGCCAGCAGTAACCGGGTTGGCGGGGAGCTGTTTTTT.

V is TRBV5-1 and J is TRBJ2-6; maybe TRBD1 (6 bases). Looked up from germline, CDR1 is SGHRS and CDR2 is YFSETQ. V lost 5 bases, J lost 0 bases, and 6 bases lay in between. The CDR3 spans 14 residues. The CDR3 DNA reads as TGCGCCAGCAGAGGGGGCTCTGGGGCCAACGTCCTGACTTTC. Translated: CASRGGSGANVLTF.

This clone was observed a single time. Relative to the germline gene, one junction end is altered; a read error may explain this. The rearrangement uses TRBV27 and TRBJ2-6; 14 bases map to TRBD2. Germline-derived CDR1 and CDR2 are MNHEY and SMNVEV (reference sequence). This CDR3 contains 18 residues. The CDR3 here is CASSSPGLAGAGANGLTF. CDR3 DNA sequence: TGTGCCAGCAGTTCCCCGGGACTAGCGGGAGCTGGGGCCAACGGCCTGACTTTC.

The chain links TRBV18 to TRBJ2-7, with TRBD2 matching over 11 bases. With 3 bases clipped from V and 0 bases from J, the junction kept 1 base outside the gene matches. Germline CDR1 reads KGHSH; CDR2 reads LQKENI. The CDR3 spans 15 residues. The DNA for the CDR3 is TGTGCCAGCTCACCTGGGACTAGCGGCTCCTACGAGCAGTACTTC. This translates into CASSPGTSGSYEQYF.

This rearrangement joins TRBV5-1 to TRBJ2-3; D is unclear. Trimming stripped 0 bases from V and 6 bases from J, with 5 bases between. In germline, CDR1 is SGHRS, CDR2 YFSETQ. The CDR3 covers 12 residues. CDR3 sequence: CASSLARDTQYF. CDR3 DNA: TGCGCCAGCAGCTTGGCCCGGGATACGCAGTATTTT. The entire variable domain, with the rest obtained from reference TRBV5-1 and TRBJ2-3, is as follows: KAGVTQTPRYLIKTRGQQVTLSCSPISGHRSVSWYQQTPGQGLQFLFEYFSETQRNKGNFPGRFSGRQFSNSRSEMNVSTLELGDSALYLCASSLARDTQYFGPGTRLTVL.

This clone was found once. This sequence joins TRBV7-9 and TRBJ2-2, with 7 bases that match TRBD2. Unmatched junction bases numbered 5, after V lost 4 bases and J lost 3 bases. This CDR3 region has 15 residues. Germline CDR1 reads SEHNR; CDR2 reads FQNEAQ (reference sequence). Here the CDR3 reads CASSSQREHTGELFF. In DNA, the CDR3 is TGTGCCAGCAGCTCCCAGCGGGAACACACCGGGGAGCTGTTTTTT.

Worth noting for this clone: Other DNA sequences within the sample encode an identical CDR3. The chain couples TRBV6-5 to TRBJ1-5; 10 bases match TRBD1. The trim removed 5 bases at V and 4 bases at J, leaving 2 bases unmatched. Germline V gene lookup returns CDR1 MNHEY and CDR2 SVGAGI. This CDR3 has 14 amino acids. DNA for the CDR3: TGTGCCAGCAGTCGGGACAGGGGTAATCAGCCCCAGCATTTT. Protein: CASSRDRGNQPQHF.

The V call is TRBV9, the J call TRBJ1-1, with D uncertain. CDR3 length: 13 amino acids. The V gene's germline CDR1 is SGDLS and CDR2 YYNGEE. V was clipped by 4 bases and J by 5 bases, with 12 bases between them. The CDR3 DNA reads TGTGCCAGCAGCCCCCTAGATGAAACTGAAGCTTTCTTT. It translates to CASSPLDETEAFF.

The chain joins TRBV12-5 to TRBJ1-1; 9 bases are a match to TRBD1. The CDR3 spans 15 residues. CDR1 LGHNT and CDR2 FRNRAP come from the germline V gene. Losses at the gene ends were 1 base for V and 1 base for J; bases not matched to a gene: 1. The CDR3 region is CASGLGQGGNTEAFF. DNA for the CDR3: TGTGCTAGTGGTTTGGGACAGGGGGGGAACACTGAAGCTTTCTTT.

This clone showed up just a few times. The V and J genes are TRBV4-2 and TRBJ2-1, with D maybe TRBD2 (7 bases). The germline V gene has CDR1 LGHNA and CDR2 YNFKEQ. The V end lost 3 bases, the J end lost 4 bases, and 19 bases lay between the germline ends. The CDR3 length is 17 residues. CDR3 bases: TGTGCCAGCAGCCAGAATAGGGGGGGGACATTTTACAATGAGCAGTTCTTC. Protein sequence: CASSQNRGGTFYNEQFF.

The rearrangement uses TRBV10-3 and TRBJ2-5; TRBD1 matches at 8 bases. This CDR3 region has 16 residues. Germline V CDR1 and CDR2: ENHRY, SYGVKD. With V trimmed by 0 bases and J by 1 base, 4 bases remained unmatched. In DNA form, the CDR3 reads TGTGCCATCAGTGAGTCGAACAGGGGGATCCAAGAGACCCAGTACTTC. Protein sequence: CAISESNRGIQETQYF.

The count of this clone is one. This sequence joins TRBV2 and TRBJ2-7; 10 bases map to TRBD2. The CDR3 covers 14 residues. The germline CDR1 and CDR2 sequences are SNHLY and FYNNEI. After removal of 5 bases from V and 7 bases from J, the junction contained 8 bases not matched to a gene. The CDR3 DNA follows: TGTGCCAGCAGTCTAGCGGGGGCCCCCTCGGAGCAGTACTTC. Translated: CASSLAGAPSEQYF.

In this sample, this clone turned up once. The genes are TRBV25-1 and TRBJ2-5; 9 bases align to TRBD2. The end of the DNA is better explained by TRBJ2-7, so the J call may be wrong. CDR3 length equals 14 residues. From germline, CDR1 is MGHDK and CDR2 SYGVNS. The CDR3 loop reads CASRRSGSFAEQYF. CDR3 sequence (DNA): TGTGCCAGCAGACGTAGCGGGAGCTTTGCCGAGCAGTACTTC.

The chain links TRBV7-2 to TRBJ2-1, with D perhaps TRBD2 (6 bases). V was clipped by 0 bases and J by 3 bases, with 9 bases between them. The CDR3 sequence is 15 residues long. Germline V lookup: CDR1 SGHTA, CDR2 FQGNSA. DNA of the CDR3: TGTGCCAGCAGCTTAGCACTAGCCATCTACAATGAGCAGTTCTTC. Amino acid sequence: CASSLALAIYNEQFF.

On this clone: In the same sample, other DNA sequences code for this CDR3. This chain uses TRBV21-1 with TRBJ1-5; the table names TRBD1, a call not compared with the DNA. TRBV21-1 is designated a pseudogene. CDR3 length: 18 residues. The CDR3 DNA is TGTGCCAGCAGCAAAGCGTATTTGTCGGACAGACCCAAGGTGGCCCAGCATTTT. This gives the protein CASSKAYLSDRPKVAQHF.

The chain employs TRBV29-1 and TRBJ2-2; D is uncertain. The V gene lost 7 bases and the J gene lost 2 bases, with 8 bases spanning the gap. CDR1 and CDR2 (germline): SQVTM, ANQGSEA. The CDR3 runs 12 residues. The CDR3 DNA reads TGCAGCGCCCGACTTAACACCGGGGAGCTGTTTTTT. It translates to CSARLNTGELFF.